This T cell receptor beta chain was profiled in a study of CD8 T cells in Susac syndrome. Findings and limits, study-wide: In its TCR sequencing and HLA analysis, the study acknowledged that the number of individuals was relatively small.

This clonotype is medium-sized (0.01 to 0.1%) in the sample. Its target is unknown. This CDR3 has 11 residues. The V end was cut by 2 bases, the J end by 5 bases, with 3 bases between. Per the germline V gene, CDR1 is SGHAT and CDR2 is FQNNGV. With random hexamers, 0.5 to 1 ug RNA was reverse transcribed. The amplification used immunoSEQ multiplex PCR on TCR beta CDR3; it spanned 54 Vbeta and 13 Jbeta. TCRdb independently ran MiXCR on the immunoSEQ multiplex PCR reads; one entry per CDR3 protein. Among 95,000 to 150,000 distinct CDR3 sequences, about 93% were seen once, and the ten largest hold around 0.28%.

This receptor was taken from a human donor with Susac syndrome. Input material: CD8+ T cells from PBMCs. The chain links TRBV11-2 to TRBJ1-2; D gene unclear. The CDR3 sequence is CASSLTYGYTF. DNA of the CDR3: TGTGCCAGCAGCTTAACTTATGGCTACACCTTC. Using reference TRBV11-2 and TRBJ1-2 for the parts outside the CDR3, the full variable domain is EAGVAQSPRYKIIEKRQSVAFWCNPISGHATLYWYQQILGQGPKLLIQFQNNGVVDDSQLPKDRFSAERLKGVDSTLKIQPAKLEDSAVYLCASSLTYGYTFGSGTRLTVV.